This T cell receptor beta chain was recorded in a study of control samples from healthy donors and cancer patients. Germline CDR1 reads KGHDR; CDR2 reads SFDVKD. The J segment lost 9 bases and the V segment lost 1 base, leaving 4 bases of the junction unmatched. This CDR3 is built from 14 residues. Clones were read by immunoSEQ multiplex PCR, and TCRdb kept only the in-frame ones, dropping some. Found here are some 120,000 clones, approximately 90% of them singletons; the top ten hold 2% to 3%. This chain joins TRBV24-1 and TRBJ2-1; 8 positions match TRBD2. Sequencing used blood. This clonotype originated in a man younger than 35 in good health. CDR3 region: CATSDFSGGTEQFF. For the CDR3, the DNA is TGTGCCACCAGTGATTTCTCGGGAGGGACTGAGCAGTTCTTC.